The T cell receptor beta chain described here comes from a study of blood T cells in healthy people across ages. Looked up from germline, CDR1 is DFQATT and CDR2 is SNEGSKA (reference sequence). The CDR3 is 12 residues long. Points on this clonotype: Its antigen is currently unknown. At one end the junction does not follow the germline gene, possibly because of a read error.

Combining a sample-barcoded 5' primer with a J-beta primer mix, a second PCR ran for roughly 7 to 11 cycles. TCRdb reprocessed the 5' RACE reads with MiXCR, giving one entry per CDR3 protein. The sample lists 1.5 million to 2 million distinct CDR3 sequences, 49% occurring once. Study results and limitations: Because sorting was not performed, PBMCs prevented conclusive naive versus antigen-experienced comparison.

PBMCs numbering at least 6 million were isolated per sample. Total RNA was extracted at no less than 6 micrograms per sample. J is TRBJ1-2 and V is TRBV20-1; D uncertain. The sequence was obtained from a middle-aged woman in good health. The source material was blood. The CDR3 here is CRAPRHPYGYTF. The CDR3, as DNA: TGCCGTGCACCGCGACATCCCTATGGCTACACCTTC.